What follows are 15 T cell receptor beta chains derived from one specimen sequenced in a study of blood T cell repertoires in COVID-19. The data were produced by immunoSEQ multiplex PCR, yet TCRdb's version contains in-frame clones alone and is incomplete. The repertoire consists of approximately 89,000 clones, with under 90% occurring once and the leading ten covering roughly 19%. Material for sequencing was peripheral blood. All receptors derive from a human donor in a cohort sampled during active COVID-19.

This clone came up once. The chain combines TRBV27 with TRBJ1-2, with TRBD1 identical over 7 bases. The germline V gene has CDR1 MNHEY and CDR2 SMNVEV (reference sequence). V was clipped by 2 bases and J by 8 bases; unmatched bases: 8. The CDR3 covers 14 residues. This CDR3 is CASSLTRQGGGYTF. CDR3 in DNA: TGTGCCAGCAGTTTAACAAGACAGGGCGGCGGCTACACCTTC.

This clone was observed once. The chain uses TRBV9 and TRBJ2-3; D is uncertain. Germline V CDR1 and CDR2: SGDLS, YYNGEE. This CDR3 contains 12 residues. The ends were cut back, 4 bases at V and 0 bases at J, with 3 bases in the middle. The CDR3 loop reads CASSLSTDTQYF. CDR3 nucleotide sequence: TGTGCCAGCAGCCTCAGCACAGATACGCAGTATTTT.

V is TRBV2 and J is TRBJ1-3; unclear D gene. The V and J ends lost 0 bases and 2 bases respectively, with 8 bases between them. The CDR3 totals 15 residues. Germline CDR1 reads SNHLY; CDR2 reads FYNNEI. The CDR3, as DNA: TGTGCCAGCAGTGAAGCAGAAACAGCTGGAAACACCATATATTTT. Translating gives CASSEAETAGNTIYF.

The V gene is TRBV6-6, the J gene TRBJ2-7; TRBD1 agrees at 10 bases. This CDR3 has 15 amino acids. Per the germline V gene, CDR1 is MNHNY and CDR2 is SVGAGI (reference sequence). Losses at the gene ends were 2 bases for V and 3 bases for J; bases not matched to a gene: 4. This chain's CDR3 is CASSYGQGVSYEQYF. CDR3 in DNA: TGTGCCAGCAGTTACGGACAGGGGGTAAGCTACGAGCAGTACTTC.

In DNA form, the CDR3 reads TGTGCCAGCAGCTTAACTAGTGTACGGGGCAATGAGCAGTTCTTC. Protein sequence: CASSLTSVRGNEQFF. The V call is TRBV7-3, the J call TRBJ2-1, with D possibly matching TRBD2 (5 bases). Germline CDR1 and CDR2: SGHTA and FQGTGA. V lost 0 bases to trimming and J lost 6 bases, with 12 bases between them. The CDR3 is 15 amino acids.

The CDR3 DNA is TGTGCCAGCAGTTTACAGCGGGAGCAGCAGTACTTC. It specifies CASSLQREQQYF. This chain links TRBV28 with TRBJ2-7, with 8 bases that match TRBD2. The CDR3 has 12 residues. Germline values: CDR1 MDHEN, CDR2 SYDVKM. V shed 2 bases, J shed 8 bases, and the junction held 2 bases outside the gene matches. Supplemented by reference TRBV28 and TRBJ2-7, the full variable domain reads DVKVTQSSRYLVKRTGEKVFLECVQDMDHENMFWYRQDPGLGLRLIYFSYDVKMKEKGDIPEGYSVSREKKERFSLILESASTNQTSMYLCASSLQREQQYFGPGTRLTVT.

The chain joins TRBV18 to TRBJ1-6; 7 bases match TRBD1. The CDR3 consists of 16 residues. V gave up 1 base and J gave up 7 bases; unmatched junction bases: 7. Germline V gene sequence: CDR1 KGHSH, CDR2 LQKENI. The CDR3 nucleotides are TGTGCCAGCTCACCACGAACAGGGGTGGAGAATTCACCCCTCCACTTT. Protein: CASSPRTGVENSPLHF.

The V and J genes are TRBV14 and TRBJ2-1; 10 nucleotides line up with TRBD2. Germline V lookup: CDR1 SGHDN, CDR2 FVKESK. The length of the CDR3 is 15 residues. Unmatched junction bases numbered 0, after V lost 1 base and J lost 3 bases. The CDR3 region is CASSQVAGGYNEQFF. DNA for the CDR3: TGTGCCAGCAGCCAAGTAGCGGGAGGCTACAATGAGCAGTTCTTC.

In regard to this clone: This specimen includes other DNA sequences encoding the same CDR3. The rearrangement uses TRBV12-3 or TRBV12-4 and TRBJ1-1; D is perhaps TRBD1 (5 bases). V was pared by 3 bases and J by 7 bases, with 9 bases between. This CDR3 spans 12 amino acids. The chain's CDR3 is CASSFGGGEAFF. CDR3 DNA: TGTGCCAGCAGTTTTGGGGGGGGTGAAGCTTTCTTT.

The CDR3 spells CASSRTSPDEQYF. The CDR3 DNA reads as TGTGCCAGCAGTCGGACTAGCCCTGACGAGCAGTACTTC. The gene calls are TRBV3-1 (or the pseudogene TRBV3-2) and TRBJ2-7; 8 bases map to TRBD2. The germline CDR1 and CDR2 sequences are LGHDT and YNNKEL (reference sequence). Trimming took 6 bases from V and 5 from J; bases not matched to a gene: 6. This CDR3 has 13 amino acids.

This clone was observed a few times. The CDR3 nucleotides are TGTGCCAGTAGGAGGACAGCCTTTAGCAATCAGCCCCAGCATTTT. Protein sequence: CASRRTAFSNQPQHF. The genes are TRBV19 and TRBJ1-5, with D possibly being TRBD1 (6 bases). This CDR3 comprises 15 residues. The V and J ends lost 6 bases and 0 bases respectively, with 12 bases between them. Germline values: CDR1 LNHDA, CDR2 SQIVND (reference sequence).

The chain joins TRBV7-7 to TRBJ2-5; 7 positions match TRBD2. The CDR3 consists of 13 residues. CDR1 SSHAT and CDR2 FNYEAQ come from the germline V gene (reference sequence). The V and J ends lost 3 bases and 5 bases, in that order; junction bases with no gene match: 3. For the CDR3, the DNA is TGTGCCAGCAGCTTGGGGGAGGGTGAGACCCAGTACTTC. Its translation is CASSLGEGETQYF.

This chain links TRBV9 with TRBJ2-2, with 9 bases that match TRBD1. Germline CDR1 is SGDLS and CDR2 is YYNGEE. The trim removed 2 bases at V and 4 bases at J, leaving 3 bases unmatched. The CDR3 totals 15 residues. The chain's CDR3 is CASSVGQGTTGELFF. CDR3 nucleotides: TGTGCCAGCAGCGTCGGACAGGGGACCACCGGGGAGCTGTTTTTT.

This clone has only a few counts. The genes are TRBV28 and TRBJ2-7, with D possibly TRBD2 on 5 matching bases. Germline CDR1 MDHEN, CDR2 SYDVKM. The CDR3 has 14 residues. DNA for the CDR3: TGTGTTAGTGGGGAGTCCATTCGTCCGTCCGAGCAGTACTTC. It translates to CVSGESIRPSEQYF.

The rearrangement joins TRBV30 to TRBJ2-1, with TRBD2 identical over 12 bases. The J segment lost 1 base and the V segment lost 3 bases, leaving 4 bases of the junction unmatched. CDR1 is GTSNPN, CDR2 SVGIG, per germline (reference sequence). CDR3 size: 16 residues. The CDR3 region has the DNA TGTGCCTGGAGAACCCTAGCGGGAGGGTCCTACAATGAGCAGTTCTTC. The encoded protein is CAWRTLAGGSYNEQFF.